This TCR beta chain was found in a study of cytomegalovirus exposure and HLA in healthy donors. General study points: Later genetic work tied a missense DCLRE1C variant to beta-chain V and J trimming.

The PCR employed 60 Vbeta primers together with 13 Jbeta primers. Here immunoSEQ multiplex PCR was the method, and the copy in TCRdb shows in-frame clones only, minus some. Of roughly 110,000 clones in the sample, approximately 80% are singletons; the top ten hold 22%. Points on this clone: Its cognate antigen is unknown.

The CDR3 covers 14 residues. Germline assignment: CDR1 SGHKS and CDR2 YYEKEE (reference sequence). Trimming took off 0 bases at V and 4 bases at J, with 10 bases between the two ends. The specimen was PBMCs. The chain is built from TRBV5-5 and TRBJ1-2, with D uncertain. The receptor was isolated from a man under 40 in good health and CMV-seropositive. The CDR3, as DNA: TGTGCCAGCAGCTTGGAATGGAGTAGCTATGGCTACACCTTC. It is translated as CASSLEWSSYGYTF.